Shown below are 32 T cell receptor beta chains from a single sample sequenced in a study of PD-L1 blockade in urothelial cancer. Time point denoted: pretreatment peripheral blood. The data were produced by immunoSEQ multiplex PCR, yet TCRdb's version contains in-frame clones alone and is incomplete. The sample yields 65,000 to 90,000 clones, about four fifths seen once. This specimen was PBMCs, taken around atezolizumab (anti-PD-L1) treatment. All receptors derive from a woman in her seventies with urothelial cancer.

The chain has TRBV5-4 and TRBJ2-7; 12 bases match TRBD1. The CDR3 runs 16 residues. Trimming at V came to 4 bases and at J to 4 bases, leaving 9 bases not matched to a gene. Germline CDR1 is SGHNT and CDR2 is YYREEE (reference sequence). Here the CDR3 DNA reads TGTGCCAGCAGCCCGACCCCGGGACAGGGGGCATACGAGCAGTACTTC. Amino acid sequence: CASSPTPGQGAYEQYF.

CDR3 DNA sequence: TGCGCCAGCAGCTTGGCGAAAGGGGTCAGCTACACCTTC. Translated: CASSLAKGVSYTF. The gene calls are TRBV5-1 and TRBJ1-2; D perhaps matches TRBD1 (5 bases). The length of the CDR3 is 13 residues. Germline V lookup: CDR1 SGHRS, CDR2 YFSETQ. The V end lost 0 bases, the J end lost 9 bases, and 12 bases lay between the germline ends.

This clone was recorded only once. The chain is built from TRBV6-5 and TRBJ1-2; 9 nucleotides align to TRBD1. Germline V gene lookup returns CDR1 MNHEY and CDR2 SVGAGI. The CDR3 spans 16 residues. V shed 0 bases, J shed 0 bases, and the junction held 2 bases outside the gene matches. DNA for the CDR3: TGTGCCAGCAGTTACTCGGGGACAGGGACTAACTATGGCTACACCTTC. This encodes CASSYSGTGTNYGYTF.

The chain couples TRBV27 to TRBJ2-3; D remains ambiguous. V was clipped by 6 bases and J by 3 bases, with 13 bases between them. CDR3 size: 14 residues. CDR1 MNHEY and CDR2 SMNVEV come from the germline V gene (reference sequence). The CDR3 DNA reads TGTGCCAGCAGACCTGAGAGGCAGACAGATACGCAGTATTTT. Translated: CASRPERQTDTQYF.

The rearrangement links TRBV6-5 to TRBJ2-7, with 9 nucleotides matching TRBD1. The CDR3 contains 14 residues. Per the germline V gene, CDR1 is MNHEY and CDR2 is SVGAGI. Trimming cost V 5 bases and J 6 bases; bases outside gene matches: 8. The CDR3 is CASSRYRGRGEQYF. CDR3 sequence (DNA): TGTGCCAGCAGTAGATACAGGGGGCGCGGCGAGCAGTACTTC.

V and J are TRBV5-4 and TRBJ1-6, with 8 bases identical to TRBD1. V gave up 2 bases and J gave up 10 bases; unmatched junction bases: 5. The CDR3 runs 14 residues. CDR1 is SGHNT, CDR2 YYREEE, per germline (reference sequence). The CDR3 region is CASSFGQGRSPLHF. The CDR3, as DNA: TGTGCCAGCAGCTTCGGACAGGGACGATCACCCCTCCACTTT.

The V gene is TRBV4-3, the J gene TRBJ2-2; no clear D gene. Germline assignment: CDR1 LGHNA and CDR2 YSLEER. Between the trimmed V and J ends, which lost 0 bases and 4 bases, there was a span of 6 bases. This CDR3 contains 14 residues. CDR3 amino acids: CASSQDVGTGELFF. CDR3 coding DNA: TGCGCCAGCAGCCAAGATGTCGGCACCGGGGAGCTGTTTTTT.

J is TRBJ2-3 and V is TRBV10-2; 11 positions match TRBD2. The CDR3 spans 21 residues. Trimming removed 7 bases from V and 0 bases from J; junction bases left unmatched: 21. CDR1 WSHSY and CDR2 SAAADI come from the germline V gene. The CDR3 loop is CASTIATSGSLRYPSTDTQYF. CDR3 sequence (DNA): TGCGCCAGCACCATTGCAACTAGCGGGAGCCTTAGATATCCAAGCACAGATACGCAGTATTTT.

The chain recombines TRBV7-2 with TRBJ2-2; TRBD1 might be the D (6 bases). In germline, CDR1 is SGHTA, CDR2 FQGNSA. Between the trimmed V and J ends, which lost 3 bases and 4 bases, there was a span of 15 bases. This CDR3 comprises 16 residues. The CDR3 region is CASSFQGFLVTGELFF. The CDR3 DNA follows: TGTGCCAGCAGCTTCCAGGGGTTCTTGGTCACCGGGGAGCTGTTTTTT. The full variable domain, in which reference TRBV7-2 and TRBJ2-2 provide the parts outside the CDR3, is GAGVSQSPSNKVTEKGKDVELRCDPISGHTALYWYRQSLGQGLEFLIYFQGNSAPDKSGLPSDRFSAERTGGSVSTLTIQRTQQEDSAVYLCASSFQGFLVTGELFFGEGSRLTVL.

This clone was recorded once. The rearrangement joins TRBV18 to TRBJ1-1; 10 nucleotides align to TRBD1. The CDR3 length is 14 residues. The J segment lost 3 bases and the V segment lost 6 bases, leaving 4 bases of the junction unmatched. Germline V lookup: CDR1 KGHSH, CDR2 LQKENI. CDR3 sequence reads: CASSRGQGHTEAFF. The CDR3 DNA is TGTGCCAGCTCGCGGGGACAGGGGCACACTGAAGCTTTCTTT.

The chain is built from TRBV11-1 and TRBJ2-1; 14 bases are shared with TRBD2. The germline V gene has CDR1 SGHAT and CDR2 FQDESV (reference sequence). J was trimmed by 4 bases and V by 6 bases; bases with no gene match: 2. CDR3 length equals 15 residues. CDR3 coding DNA: TGTGCCAGCAGGACTAGCGGGAGGGTTTACAATGAGCAGTTCTTC. Residues: CASRTSGRVYNEQFF.

J is TRBJ1-1 and V is TRBV30, with TRBD1 matching 10 bases. Losses at the gene ends were 5 bases for V and 3 bases for J; bases not matched to a gene: 3. This CDR3 has 13 residues. The germline V gene has CDR1 GTSNPN and CDR2 SVGIG (reference sequence). CDR3 residues: CAWDRGLDTEAFF. CDR3 nucleotides: TGTGCCTGGGACAGGGGGCTTGACACTGAAGCTTTCTTT. Full variable domain (remainder filled in from reference TRBV30 and TRBJ1-1): SQTIHQWPATLVQPVGSPLSLECTVEGTSNPNLYWYRQAAGRGLQLLFYSVGIGQISSEVPQNLSASRPQDRQFILSSKKLLLSDSGFYLCAWDRGLDTEAFFGQGTRLTVV.

The V call is TRBV6-6, the J call TRBJ1-1; a possible D gene is TRBD1 (6 bases). V was trimmed by 2 bases and J by 3 bases, leaving 13 bases between them. Germline lookup yields CDR1 MNHNY and CDR2 SVGAGI (reference sequence). The CDR3 runs to 15 residues. The CDR3 DNA follows: TGTGCCAGCAGTTACGACCAGGGGTGGCACACTGAAGCTTTCTTT. Residues: CASSYDQGWHTEAFF.

V gene TRBV4-1 combines with J gene TRBJ2-1, with 12 nucleotides matching TRBD2. The germline CDR1 and CDR2 sequences are MGHRA and YSYEKL. The CDR3 covers 17 residues. V was pared by 1 base and J by 9 bases, with 10 bases of the junction left unmatched. The CDR3 DNA sequence: TGCGCCAGCAGCCAAGGGGCTAGCGGGGGGGCCTGGGGTGAGCAGTTCTTC. It codes for CASSQGASGGAWGEQFF.

V is TRBV9 and J is TRBJ2-3, with 8 bases that match TRBD2. This CDR3 has 15 residues. Germline CDR1 SGDLS, CDR2 YYNGEE. Trimming removed 0 bases from V and 3 bases from J; junction bases left unmatched: 3. CDR3 in amino acids: CASSVDQRETDTQYF. In nucleotides, the CDR3 is TGTGCCAGCAGCGTAGACCAGCGGGAGACAGATACGCAGTATTTT.

The chain carries TRBV19 and TRBJ2-2; TRBD1 aligns across 10 bases. The V segment lost 7 bases and the J segment 5 bases; nucleotides outside the gene matches: 10. This CDR3 comprises 16 residues. Germline V gives CDR1 LNHDA, CDR2 SQIVND (reference sequence). CDR3 in DNA: TGTGCCAGTAAAATACGGAGACAGGGGGCAACCGGGGAGCTGTTTTTT. It specifies CASKIRRQGATGELFF.

The V call is TRBV4-1, the J call TRBJ1-5; D might be TRBD1 (6 bases). The ends were cut back, 5 bases at V and 7 bases at J, with 15 bases in the middle. The CDR3 contains 14 residues. Looked up from germline, CDR1 is MGHRA and CDR2 is YSYEKL. CDR3 nucleotide sequence: TGCGCCAGCAGCGCGACAGGAACCGGCCAGCCCCAGCATTTT. It yields the protein CASSATGTGQPQHF.

The rearrangement uses TRBV30 and TRBJ1-1; D uncertain. Germline assignment: CDR1 GTSNPN and CDR2 SVGIG (reference sequence). Between the trimmed V and J ends, which lost 2 bases and 10 bases, there was a span of 14 bases. The CDR3 is 12 amino acids. The CDR3 region is CAWSPGGVGAFF. CDR3 DNA sequence: TGTGCCTGGAGTCCCGGCGGGGTGGGAGCTTTCTTT.

This clone was detected a few times. This rearrangement joins TRBV7-9 to TRBJ1-3; D may be TRBD1 (5 bases). This CDR3 has 16 amino acids. V was pared by 5 bases and J by 0 bases, with 14 bases between. Germline V gene lookup returns CDR1 SEHNR and CDR2 FQNEAQ (reference sequence). CDR3 protein: CASSLKQDHSGNTIYF. CDR3 DNA sequence: TGTGCCAGCAGCCTAAAACAGGATCACTCTGGAAACACCATATATTTT.

This clone was counted once. The V gene is TRBV6-1, the J gene TRBJ2-7; 9 bases are a match to TRBD1. Germline V gene data show CDR1 as MNHNS and CDR2 as SASEGT. V gave up 10 bases and J gave up 3 bases; unmatched junction bases: 13. This CDR3 is 15 amino acids long. DNA for the CDR3: TGTGCCACTTTGACGAGACAGGGGGTTTTCTACGAGCAGTACTTC. It is translated as CATLTRQGVFYEQYF.

This clone was counted between two and nine times. The chain links TRBV18 to TRBJ2-3; D ambiguous. With 4 bases removed from V and 6 bases from J, the gap between germline ends came to 8 bases. The CDR3 covers 12 residues. The germline V gene has CDR1 KGHSH and CDR2 LQKENI. CDR3 loop: CASSRTTDTQYF. The CDR3 DNA reads as TGTGCCAGCTCACGAACAACGGATACGCAGTATTTT.

This clone has more than one count but fewer than ten. This chain uses TRBV27 with TRBJ2-2; 8 bases line up with TRBD2. CDR1 and CDR2 (germline): MNHEY, SMNVEV (reference sequence). This CDR3 region has 15 residues. The V and J ends lost 3 bases and 6 bases, in that order; junction bases with no gene match: 6. The CDR3: CASSFFSGGPGELFF. Written as DNA, the CDR3 is TGTGCCAGCAGTTTCTTTTCGGGGGGGCCCGGGGAGCTGTTTTTT.

This chain connects TRBV6-5 to TRBJ2-3, with 8 bases that match TRBD1. The ends lost 2 bases at V and 7 bases at J; junction bases unmatched: 8. Germline lookup yields CDR1 MNHEY and CDR2 SVGAGI. This CDR3 contains 15 residues. The DNA for the CDR3 is TGTGCCAGCAGTTACGGGGACAGGCCGAGGAATACGCAGTATTTT. This codes for CASSYGDRPRNTQYF.

The rearrangement joins TRBV29-1 to TRBJ1-1, with D maybe TRBD1 (6 bases). Germline CDR1 reads SQVTM; CDR2 reads ANQGSEA. CDR3 length: 13 amino acids. In DNA form, the CDR3 reads TGCGGGGGGGGGCGGGACGGTGGAGCTGAAGCTTTCTTT. Its translation is CGGGRDGGAEAFF.

The V call is TRBV7-2, the J call TRBJ2-1, with 10 bases fitting TRBD2. V lost 2 bases to trimming and J lost 6 bases; unmatched junction nucleotides: 7. Germline values: CDR1 SGHTA, CDR2 FQGNSA. This CDR3 is built from 16 residues. The CDR3 spells CASSLSGTSVSNEQFF. CDR3 DNA: TGTGCCAGCAGCTTAAGTGGGACTAGCGTCTCCAATGAGCAGTTCTTC.

The table lists this clone with a few counts. V is TRBV5-1 and J is TRBJ2-1; possible D gene TRBD2, 5 bases. CDR3 length: 16 residues. Deletions cut 3 bases from V and 3 bases from J, with 16 bases between. Germline loops: CDR1 SGHRS, CDR2 YFSETQ. CDR3 in DNA: TGCGCCAGCAGCTCCTACCGGGGTGATGGCTACAATGAGCAGTTCTTC. This codes for CASSSYRGDGYNEQFF.

The chain recombines TRBV29-1 with TRBJ2-3, with 8 positions matching TRBD2. The CDR3 consists of 14 residues. Germline V gene data show CDR1 as SQVTM and CDR2 as ANQGSEA. Germline trimming cut 5 bases from V and 6 bases from J; bases unmatched to any gene: 10. CDR3 region: CSVSGTSYADTQYF. CDR3 nucleotides: TGCAGCGTTTCCGGGACTAGTTATGCGGATACGCAGTATTTT.

This clone was recorded only once. This CDR3 reads CASTAAGGGVGNTIYF. The DNA for the CDR3 is TGTGCCAGCACCGCAGCCGGAGGGGGCGTCGGAAACACCATATATTTT. The rearrangement uses TRBV9 and TRBJ1-3; 7 nucleotides agree with TRBD1. Unmatched junction bases numbered 13, after V lost 6 bases and J lost 4 bases. CDR1 is SGDLS and CDR2 is YYNGEE in the germline V gene. The CDR3 spans 16 residues.

J is TRBJ2-5 and V is TRBV7-9, with TRBD1 identical over 7 bases. The V gene end was trimmed by 2 bases and the J gene end by 6 bases; junction bases not matched to a gene: 18. Germline CDR1 is SEHNR and CDR2 is FQNEAQ (reference sequence). The CDR3 covers 18 residues. The CDR3 DNA is TGTGCCAGCAGCTTAACTTACGGTGGGACAGATCAAGTCAAGACCCAGTACTTC. This gives the protein CASSLTYGGTDQVKTQYF.

A word on this clone: The junction and the germline gene differ at one end; a read error may be behind it. V gene TRBV11-2 combines with J gene TRBJ2-2; 12 bases are shared with TRBD2. Germline CDR1 SGHAT, CDR2 FQNNGV. The CDR3 covers 19 residues. The CDR3, as DNA: TGTGCCAGCAGCTTACAGCGGCCCCGGACTAGCGGGAACGCCGGGGAGCTGTTTTTT. Its protein is CASSLQRPRTSGNAGELFF.

This chain links TRBV29-1 with TRBJ2-6; TRBD1 agrees at 7 bases. The trim removed 8 bases at V and 2 bases at J, leaving 3 bases unmatched. The CDR3 spans 13 residues. Germline CDR1 is SQVTM and CDR2 is ANQGSEA. The CDR3 loop reads CSTTGPGANVLTF. The CDR3 nucleotides read TGCAGCACGACAGGGCCTGGGGCCAACGTCCTGACTTTC.

The rearrangement uses TRBV30 and TRBJ2-3, with 8 bases matching TRBD2. The CDR3 consists of 15 residues. Trimming at V came to 3 bases and at J to 1 base, leaving 6 bases not matched to a gene. Germline V gene sequence: CDR1 GTSNPN, CDR2 SVGIG (reference sequence). CDR3 bases: TGTGCCTGGAGGGAAGGACTAGCAGGCACAGATACGCAGTATTTT. Translation gives CAWREGLAGTDTQYF.